This T cell receptor (beta chain) derives from a study of shared clonotypes between healthy human individuals. Study-wide findings and caveats: Non-shared clonotypes had lower generation probabilities than those shared by all four donors.

J gave up 1 base and V 2 bases, and 6 bases lay outside the gene matches. The CDR3 sequence is 15 residues long. Germline lookup yields CDR1 SQVTM and CDR2 ANQGSEA. The repertoire was sequenced with immunoSEQ multiplex PCR; TCRdb's copy has only in-frame clones and lacks some. Of approximately 87,000 clones in the sample, 50% to 70% are singletons; the top ten hold around 50%. This clone turned up a few times. Its cognate antigen is unknown. What was sequenced was memory CD8+ T cells sorted from blood. Subset reported: CD45RO+ cells pooled with CCR7-negative TemRA cells. The clonotype was recovered from a man aged 30 to 39 in good health. The rearrangement uses TRBV29-1 and TRBJ2-5; 8 bases map to TRBD1. The CDR3 loop is CSVEPDRGRQETQYF. In nucleotides, the CDR3 is TGCAGCGTTGAACCCGACAGGGGACGCCAAGAGACCCAGTACTTC.